A single sample gave rise to the 25 T cell receptor beta chains below, sequenced in a study of naive and memory T cell subsets. An equimolar mix of two oligonucleotides served as the beta constant-region primer for TRBC1 and TRBC2. In TCRdb, the UMI-ligation and nested PCR reads were re-called with MiXCR into one record per CDR3 protein. This table holds 150,000 or so distinct CDR3 sequences, about a sixth found once. Sequencing was done on a sample of naive CD4+ T cells from blood. These receptor sequences come from a human donor in good health.

This clonotype appeared a single time. The chain has TRBV20-1 and TRBJ2-5, with D possibly TRBD2 on 6 matching bases. Germline CDR1 reads DFQATT; CDR2 reads SNEGSKA (reference sequence). The CDR3 contains 14 residues. Trimming left V 1 base short and J 1 base short, with 10 bases between. CDR3 in amino acids: CSARGGAGQETQYF. CDR3 sequence (DNA): TGCAGTGCTAGAGGAGGAGCGGGCCAAGAGACCCAGTACTTC.

The gene calls are TRBV7-3 and TRBJ2-7; 11 nucleotides match TRBD2. The length of the CDR3 is 15 residues. Germline CDR1 reads SGHTA; CDR2 reads FQGTGA. With V trimmed by 3 bases and J by 3 bases, 4 bases remained unmatched. This chain's CDR3 is CASSLGLADIYEQYF. For the CDR3, the DNA is TGTGCCAGCAGCTTGGGACTAGCGGATATCTACGAGCAGTACTTC.

The rearrangement joins TRBV3-1 to TRBJ1-2; 7 bases line up with TRBD1. Germline trimming cut 8 bases from V and 0 bases from J; bases unmatched to any gene: 3. The CDR3 consists of 13 residues. Germline values: CDR1 LGHDT, CDR2 YNNKEL (reference sequence). The CDR3 DNA reads TGTGCCAGCGGGGACAGAGCTAACTATGGCTACACCTTC. Protein sequence: CASGDRANYGYTF.

The chain has TRBV24-1 and TRBJ2-1; unclear D gene. Trimming removed 3 bases from V and 5 bases from J, with 7 bases in between. Germline V gene data show CDR1 as KGHDR and CDR2 as SFDVKD. This CDR3 has 13 residues. The CDR3 spells CATSDPPDNEQFF. CDR3 in DNA: TGTGCCACCAGTGATCCCCCGGACAATGAGCAGTTCTTC.

This clonotype has more than one count but fewer than ten. CDR3 sequence: CAMQDRVSYEQYF. As DNA, the CDR3 is TGCGCCATGCAGGACAGGGTCTCCTACGAGCAGTACTTC. V gene TRBV10-2 combines with J gene TRBJ2-7; 8 bases line up with TRBD1. V shed 10 bases and J 0 bases; nucleotides not matched to a gene: 5. CDR1 WSHSY and CDR2 SAAADI come from the germline V gene. The CDR3 is made up of 13 amino acids.

V usage is TRBV19 and J usage is TRBJ1-1; D uncertain. Germline CDR1 reads LNHDA; CDR2 reads SQIVND (reference sequence). This CDR3 comprises 12 residues. Trimming took off 7 bases at V and 3 bases at J, with 9 bases between the two ends. The CDR3 loop reads CASNDRDTEAFF. The CDR3 bases are TGTGCCAGTAACGATCGGGACACTGAAGCTTTCTTT.

This chain joins TRBV5-1 and TRBJ2-3; TRBD1 might be the D (6 bases). The germline V and J ends were trimmed by 0 bases and 5 bases, with 13 bases remaining between them. CDR1 SGHRS and CDR2 YFSETQ come from the germline V gene. The CDR3 sequence is 15 residues long. The CDR3 loop is CASSLAPRGGDTQYF. The CDR3 DNA reads TGCGCCAGCAGCTTGGCCCCACGAGGGGGAGATACGCAGTATTTT.

This clonotype was found a few times. This chain connects TRBV7-2 to TRBJ2-1; TRBD1 or TRBD2 may be the D gene (5 bases each). V was pared by 2 bases and J by 4 bases, with 9 bases between. This CDR3 is 14 amino acids long. Germline V gene lookup returns CDR1 SGHTA and CDR2 FQGNSA. The CDR3 is CASSLRGRYNEQFF. CDR3 nucleotides: TGTGCCAGCAGCTTAAGGGGACGGTACAATGAGCAGTTCTTC.

The CDR3 loop is CASNGGDLGNQPQHF. The CDR3 region has the DNA TGTGCCAGTAACGGAGGGGATTTGGGCAATCAGCCCCAGCATTTT. The rearrangement joins TRBV19 to TRBJ1-5; perhaps TRBD1 as D (5 bases). The CDR3 runs to 15 residues. Looked up from germline, CDR1 is LNHDA and CDR2 is SQIVND (reference sequence). The V gene lost 7 bases and the J gene lost 2 bases, with 15 bases spanning the gap.

This clonotype was found a few times. The chain carries TRBV30 and TRBJ2-1; 8 bases align to TRBD1. Germline-derived CDR1 and CDR2 are GTSNPN and SVGIG (reference sequence). The ends lost 0 bases at V and 4 bases at J; junction bases unmatched: 5. This CDR3 is built from 15 residues. The DNA of the CDR3 is TGTGCCTGGAGTGTACATGACAGGGGTTACAATGAGCAGTTCTTC. This sequence encodes CAWSVHDRGYNEQFF.

The chain employs TRBV5-1 and TRBJ2-7, with D maybe TRBD1 (6 bases). V was cut by 0 bases and J by 5 bases, with 12 bases left in between. The length of the CDR3 is 14 residues. Per germline, CDR1 SGHRS and CDR2 YFSETQ. The CDR3: CASSLGNTGNEQYF. The CDR3 DNA follows: TGCGCCAGCAGCTTGGGCAATACAGGGAACGAGCAGTACTTC.

The V call is TRBV29-1, the J call TRBJ2-3, with TRBD2 matching over 12 bases. CDR3 length: 14 residues. V gave up 7 bases and J gave up 4 bases; unmatched junction bases: 6. In germline, CDR1 is SQVTM, CDR2 ANQGSEA. CDR3 DNA sequence: TGCAGCGGGATAAGACTAGCGGGAGCAGATACGCAGTATTTT. Amino acids: CSGIRLAGADTQYF.

The chain uses TRBV19 and TRBJ1-5; 8 positions agree with TRBD1. This CDR3 region has 15 residues. CDR1 is LNHDA, CDR2 SQIVND, per germline (reference sequence). V shed 7 bases, J shed 0 bases, and the junction held 5 bases outside the gene matches. This chain's CDR3 is CASTTGAYSNQPQHF. CDR3 coding DNA: TGTGCCAGTACGACAGGGGCTTATAGCAATCAGCCCCAGCATTTT.

The chain uses TRBV10-3 and TRBJ2-5; 10 nucleotides match TRBD1. The germline gives CDR1 ENHRY, CDR2 SYGVKD. The length of the CDR3 is 14 residues. V trimming: 8 bases; J trimming: 5 bases; junction bases outside the gene matches: 8. The CDR3 nucleotides read TGTGCCATCGGGGGGACAGGGGCAGTGGAGACCCAGTACTTC. This sequence encodes CAIGGTGAVETQYF.

V is TRBV29-1 and J is TRBJ2-5; D is unclear. Per germline, CDR1 SQVTM and CDR2 ANQGSEA. V was shortened by 6 bases and J by 6 bases, with 14 bases between the two germline ends. The CDR3 extends over 12 amino acids. CDR3 bases: TGCAGCGTAGCAGCGACGTTGAAGACCCAGTACTTC. Residues: CSVAATLKTQYF.

V usage is TRBV4-1 and J usage is TRBJ2-2, with 8 bases aligning to TRBD2. The CDR3 is 15 residues long. The ends lost 3 bases at V and 8 bases at J; junction bases unmatched: 8. Germline CDR1 MGHRA, CDR2 YSYEKL. DNA of the CDR3: TGCGCCAGCAGCCAGGGTTACAGCGGGAGTGGGGAGCTGTTTTTT. Its protein product is CASSQGYSGSGELFF.

This clonotype has just a few counts. The chain uses TRBV20-1 and TRBJ1-4; 11 positions match TRBD1. The length of the CDR3 is 17 residues. The junction had 7 bases not matched to a gene; V was cut back by 3 bases and J by 1 base. The germline CDR1 and CDR2 sequences are DFQATT and SNEGSKA (reference sequence). DNA of the CDR3: TGCAGTGCTAGGGGGATCGGGACAGGGGGAACTAATGAAAAACTGTTTTTT. It translates to CSARGIGTGGTNEKLFF.

The gene calls are TRBV25-1 and TRBJ2-4; unclear D gene. The CDR3 is 13 amino acids. Germline V gene data show CDR1 as MGHDK and CDR2 as SYGVNS. Trimming took off 4 bases at V and 12 bases at J, with 16 bases between the two ends. CDR3 DNA sequence: TGTGCCAGCAGTGCCCTAGGTGGCGATAATCAGTACTTC. It encodes CASSALGGDNQYF.

V is TRBV3-1 and J is TRBJ2-7; TRBD2 matches 7 bases. CDR1 and CDR2 (germline): LGHDT, YNNKEL (reference sequence). Trimming removed 2 bases from V and 8 bases from J; junction bases left unmatched: 15. The CDR3 sequence is 16 residues long. DNA of the CDR3: TGTGCCAGCAGCCAAAACCGAGCGGGACCTACGTCGAAGCAGTACTTC. Residues: CASSQNRAGPTSKQYF.

This clonotype was found a few times. This sequence joins TRBV21-1 and TRBJ2-1. TRBV21-1 is recorded as a pseudogene. The length of the CDR3 is 12 residues. The CDR3, as DNA: TGTGCCAGCAGCAAAGGTTGGAATGAGCAGTTCTTC. It codes for CASSKGWNEQFF.

This clonotype was observed a few times. The chain couples TRBV7-2 to TRBJ2-3; D gene uncertain. V was trimmed by 6 bases and J by 4 bases, leaving 14 bases between them. The CDR3 sequence is 14 residues long. Germline loops: CDR1 SGHTA, CDR2 FQGNSA. The CDR3 protein is CASRFPARPDTQYF. CDR3 coding DNA: TGTGCCAGCAGGTTCCCGGCCAGGCCAGATACGCAGTATTTT.

This clonotype was seen only a few times. This sequence joins TRBV7-9 and TRBJ1-5; D gene unclear. V was pared by 1 base and J by 4 bases, with 8 bases between. The CDR3 sequence is 14 residues long. In germline, CDR1 is SEHNR, CDR2 FQNEAQ (reference sequence). The CDR3 sequence: CASSLVGGNQPQHF. The CDR3 DNA reads as TGTGCCAGCAGCTTAGTAGGCGGAAATCAGCCCCAGCATTTT.

The CDR3 nucleotides read TGTGCCAGCTCAATGAATGAGCAGTTCTTC. Translating it yields CASSMNEQFF. The V gene is TRBV18, the J gene TRBJ2-1, with D hard to call. The V and J ends lost 5 bases and 7 bases respectively, with 3 bases between them. Germline-derived CDR1 and CDR2 are KGHSH and LQKENI. The CDR3 runs 10 residues.

The chain joins TRBV27 to TRBJ2-7, with D possibly TRBD2 on 7 matching bases. Trimming removed 5 bases at V and 2 bases at J, with 10 bases between. This CDR3 spans 13 amino acids. Germline lookup yields CDR1 MNHEY and CDR2 SMNVEV (reference sequence). In nucleotides, the CDR3 is TGTGCCAGCAGTAGGGAGGGGGCCTACGAGCAGTACTTC. It codes for CASSREGAYEQYF.

This clonotype was seen a few times. V usage is TRBV20-1 and J usage is TRBJ2-3; TRBD2 agrees at 9 bases. The CDR3 loop spans 16 amino acids. Germline loops: CDR1 DFQATT, CDR2 SNEGSKA (reference sequence). As DNA, the CDR3 is TGCAGCTACAGGAGGGCGGGAGGGATCAGCACAGATACGCAGTATTTT. The encoded protein is CSYRRAGGISTDTQYF.